A single sample is the source of the 9 T cell receptor beta chains below, sequenced in a study of CD8 T cells in Susac syndrome. With random hexamers, reverse transcription was performed on about 0.45 to 1 ug of RNA. TCRdb passed the immunoSEQ multiplex PCR reads through MiXCR, listing each CDR3 protein once. Found here are some 100,000 distinct CDR3 sequences, approximately 91% of them singletons; the top ten hold approximately 0.13%. Sequencing used CD4+ T cells from PBMCs. All receptors come from a human donor in good health.

The rearrangement joins TRBV12-3 or TRBV12-4 to TRBJ2-4; TRBD1 might be the D (7 bases). The V end was cut by 7 bases, the J end by 1 base, with 29 bases between. This CDR3 contains 20 residues. CDR3 residues: CASTASLPGGLRGAKNIQYF. Written as DNA, the CDR3 is TGTGCCAGCACCGCAAGTCTGCCAGGGGGGCTCAGGGGGGCCAAAAACATTCAGTACTTC.

V is TRBV5-6 and J is TRBJ2-1, with 11 bases matching TRBD2. V lost 2 bases, J lost 3 bases, and 7 bases stayed unmatched. Germline V gene lookup returns CDR1 SGHDT and CDR2 YYEEEE. This CDR3 contains 17 residues. The CDR3 sequence is CASSFGVAGGIYNEQFF. The CDR3 region has the DNA TGTGCCAGCAGCTTCGGAGTAGCGGGGGGGATCTACAATGAGCAGTTCTTC.

The count of this clonotype is one. The chain combines TRBV20-1 with TRBJ1-1, with D possibly TRBD1 on 6 matching bases. The V end lost 6 bases, the J end lost 4 bases, and 18 bases lay between the germline ends. Germline V gene sequence: CDR1 DFQATT, CDR2 SNEGSKA (reference sequence). The CDR3 totals 14 residues. CDR3 sequence (DNA): TGCAGTGCGACGAACCCGCAGGGGAGCACTGAAGCTTTCTTT. The encoded protein is CSATNPQGSTEAFF.

The chain employs TRBV18 and TRBJ1-1, with D perhaps matching TRBD1 (6 bases). The CDR3 has 14 residues. From germline, CDR1 is KGHSH and CDR2 LQKENI. The V end lost 2 bases, the J end lost 2 bases, and 9 bases lay between the germline ends. The CDR3 region has the DNA TGTGCCAGCTCACCAGGGGACATCAACACTGAAGCTTTCTTT. Translating gives CASSPGDINTEAFF.

The V and J genes are TRBV5-1 and TRBJ1-5; D is unresolved. The germline V gene has CDR1 SGHRS and CDR2 YFSETQ. This CDR3 spans 15 amino acids. V was pared by 0 bases and J by 0 bases, with 7 bases between. CDR3 nucleotide sequence: TGCGCCAGCAGCTTGGAGAAGTTTAGCAATCAGCCCCAGCATTTT. Protein sequence: CASSLEKFSNQPQHF.

V gene TRBV18 combines with J gene TRBJ2-7; D perhaps matches TRBD2 (5 bases). The ends were cut back, 3 bases at V and 6 bases at J, with 24 bases in the middle. Per the germline V gene, CDR1 is KGHSH and CDR2 is LQKENI. The length of the CDR3 is 17 residues. The CDR3 bases are TGTGCCAGCTCACCGATAAGCGTTGCACGGGAATGGGGCGAGCAGTACTTC. Protein: CASSPISVAREWGEQYF. Combining the CDR3 with reference TRBV18 and TRBJ2-7 gives the whole variable domain NAGVMQNPRHLVRRRGQEARLRCSPMKGHSHVYWYRQLPEEGLKFMVYLQKENIIDESGMPKERFSAEFPKEGPSILRIQQVVRGDSAAYFCASSPISVAREWGEQYFGPGTRLTVT.

V is TRBV6-2 or TRBV6-3 and J is TRBJ2-7; the D gene is possibly TRBD1 (6 bases). In germline, CDR1 is MNHEY, CDR2 SVGEGT. This CDR3 region has 13 residues. Trimming removed 6 bases from V and 3 bases from J, with 12 bases in between. The CDR3 spells CASRGGISYEQYF. The DNA for the CDR3 is TGTGCCAGCAGAGGGGGTATTAGCTACGAGCAGTACTTC.

The rearrangement joins TRBV5-4 to TRBJ2-1; D tentatively reads TRBD1 or TRBD2 (5 bases each). Germline V gene sequence: CDR1 SGHNT, CDR2 YYREEE (reference sequence). V was clipped by 2 bases and J by 7 bases, with 16 bases between them. CDR3 length equals 15 residues. The DNA for the CDR3 is TGTGCCAGCAGCTTATACCCTGTGGGGACGAATGAGCAGTTCTTC. Protein: CASSLYPVGTNEQFF.

The chain carries TRBV5-5 and TRBJ2-5, with 9 bases that match TRBD1. After removal of 2 bases from V and 5 bases from J, the junction contained 1 base not matched to a gene. Germline V gene lookup returns CDR1 SGHKS and CDR2 YYEKEE (reference sequence). The CDR3 spans 13 residues. The CDR3 spells CASSLQGAETQYF. The CDR3 DNA reads TGTGCCAGCAGCTTACAGGGGGCCGAGACCCAGTACTTC.